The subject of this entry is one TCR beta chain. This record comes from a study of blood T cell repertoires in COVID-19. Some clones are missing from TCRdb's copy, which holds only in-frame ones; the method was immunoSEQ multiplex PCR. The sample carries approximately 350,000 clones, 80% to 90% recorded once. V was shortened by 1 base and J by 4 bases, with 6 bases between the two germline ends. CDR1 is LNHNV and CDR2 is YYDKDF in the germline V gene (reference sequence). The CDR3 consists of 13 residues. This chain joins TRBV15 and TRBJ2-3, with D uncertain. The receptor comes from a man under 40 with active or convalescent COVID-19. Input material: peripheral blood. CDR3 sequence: CATSRGGSDTQYF. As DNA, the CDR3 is TGTGCCACCAGCAGAGGCGGTTCAGATACGCAGTATTTT.